Below, one TCR beta chain is given with its context. Antigen specificity is unknown. This specimen belongs to a study of blood T cells in healthy people across ages. Using a J-beta primer mix together with a sample-barcoded 5' primer, a second PCR was run for roughly 6 to 11 cycles. Each CDR3 protein gets one entry after TCRdb re-called the 5' RACE reads with MiXCR. The top ten hold 15% to 20% of the sample, which has about 780,000 distinct CDR3 sequences, about half seen once. Study results and caveats: Higher diversity, along with more naive CD4+ cells, distinguished long-lived donors from aged donors.

This sequence originates from a man at least 80 years old in good health. Material for sequencing was blood.

CDR3 bases: TGTGCCAGCAGCTTACCAGGGGGGTGGTACAATGAGCAGTACTTC. Translation: CASSLPGGWYNEQYF. The chain carries TRBV5-6 and TRBJ2-7; D possibly corresponds to TRBD1 (7 bases). Trimming took off 2 bases at V and 7 bases at J, with 19 bases between the two ends. This CDR3 has 15 residues. CDR1 SGHDT and CDR2 YYEEEE come from the germline V gene.